The clone carrying this T cell receptor beta chain was seen many times. TCRdb reprocessed the 5' RACE reads via MiXCR and lists one record per CDR3 protein. Counted here are 55,000 to 75,000 distinct CDR3 sequences, under 10% occurring once; the ten biggest clones make up about 3.3%. This entry belongs to a study of early T cells in non-severe SARS-CoV-2 infection. The CDR3 length is 18 residues. CDR1 and CDR2 from the germline V gene are SGHVS and FQNEAQ. Trimming took off 3 bases at V and 0 bases at J, with 15 bases between the two ends. Sequenced sample: whole blood. The chain uses TRBV7-8 and TRBJ1-6, with unresolved D. The sequence came from an adult who was a healthcare worker with PCR-confirmed SARS-CoV-2 infection or an uninfected control (not recorded which). This chain's CDR3 is CASSFLPRVSSYNSPLHF. The CDR3 nucleotides are TGTGCCAGCAGCTTTCTGCCCCGCGTGAGCTCCTATAATTCACCCCTCCACTTT.